This T cell receptor beta chain is from a study of blood T cell repertoires in COVID-19. Study details: Collection of acute and convalescent COVID-19 samples took place in the United States, Italy and Spain.

Per germline, CDR1 SGHVS and CDR2 FNYEAQ. There are 13 residues in the CDR3. V shed 5 bases, J shed 7 bases, and the junction held 6 bases outside the gene matches. This clone came up once. Profiled with immunoSEQ multiplex PCR; TCRdb holds only in-frame clones, not every one. The sample lists roughly 150,000 clones; about 80% were seen once. This chain links TRBV7-6 with TRBJ2-7, with 9 positions matching TRBD1. The specimen was peripheral blood. The TCR sequence derives from a man aged 70-80 years who had recovered from COVID-19. CDR3 residues: CASSGDRVLEQYF. The CDR3, as DNA: TGTGCCAGCAGCGGGGACAGGGTCCTGGAGCAGTACTTC.